Below, 2 T cell receptor beta chains from the same sample are listed, as sequenced in a study of response to subunit inactivated influenza vaccine. TCRdb redid the calling of the RT-PCR reads with MiXCR, one entry per CDR3 protein. The sample has hundreds of thousands of distinct CDR3 sequences; roughly 12% are singletons. The material sequenced was PBMCs from blood, taken on the day of vaccination. The origin of the receptors is a man aged 45-60 years who received an inactivated influenza vaccine.

This clonotype was seen a few times. V usage is TRBV7-8 and J usage is TRBJ2-7; 8 bases match TRBD1. The germline gives CDR1 SGHVS, CDR2 FQNEAQ. V lost 2 bases to trimming and J lost 4 bases; unmatched junction nucleotides: 10. CDR3 length equals 16 residues. The CDR3 DNA reads as TGTGCCAGCAGCTTACGTGGACAGGGACCCAAATACGAGCAGTACTTC. Translated: CASSLRGQGPKYEQYF.

This clonotype was detected only a few times. The chain joins TRBV15 to TRBJ2-3; weak D call: TRBD1 (5 bases). V was trimmed by 1 base and J by 5 bases, leaving 13 bases between them. Germline CDR1 LNHNV, CDR2 YYDKDF (reference sequence). The CDR3 totals 15 residues. The chain's CDR3 is CATSRGVQGEDTQYF. The DNA for the CDR3 is TGTGCCACCAGCAGAGGGGTGCAGGGTGAAGATACGCAGTATTTT.